This T cell receptor (beta chain) was captured by sequencing in a study of cytomegalovirus exposure and HLA in healthy donors. For the study at large: Earlier findings included some 120 million unique TCR beta sequences obtained from approximately 170 million T cells. The study, taken as a whole, reports: Altogether, some 170 TCR beta chains were recorded as cytomegalovirus-associated. CMV serostatus stood as the only immune exposure information on hand.

The study ran its PCR with 60 Vbeta and 13 Jbeta primers. Generated by immunoSEQ multiplex PCR, the TCRdb table keeps only in-frame clones and is missing some. The repertoire has under 150,000 clones, roughly 78% of them found once; the top ten carry under 3%. CDR1 and CDR2 from the germline V gene are MDHEN and SYDVKM. This CDR3 comprises 13 residues. V gave up 5 bases and J gave up 5 bases, with 13 bases separating them. The donors (healthy individuals) were bone marrow donors. Details on this clone: As yet, its antigen is unknown.

Sequencing input: PBMCs. The chain links TRBV28 to TRBJ2-7; a weak D match, TRBD1 (6 bases). This sequence was found in a young man in good health and CMV-seronegative. The CDR3 spells CASSTTGTNEQYF. The CDR3 coding sequence is TGTGCCAGCAGTACTACAGGGACGAACGAGCAGTACTTC.